Reported below is one T cell receptor (beta chain). Its antigen is undetermined. Produced via immunoSEQ multiplex PCR; TCRdb's table is partial and in-frame only. The repertoire consists of about 2,100,000 clones, with approximately 94% occurring once and the leading ten covering around 1.7%. Only CD45RO-negative cells positively selected for CCR7 counted as naive CD8 cells, so terminally differentiated effector memory CD45RA+ cells were excluded. The ends were cut back, 10 bases at V and 7 bases at J, with 11 bases in the middle. Germline V gene lookup returns CDR1 MNHEY and CDR2 SMNVEV (reference sequence). CDR3 length equals 11 residues. This entry is derived from a study of shared clonotypes between healthy human individuals. Study-level points and caveats: A reduction in generation probabilities was seen for non-shared clonotypes relative to those shared by all four donors.

Sequencing was performed on naive CD8+ T cells from PBMCs. This clonotype originated in a man younger than 35 in good health. Some clones in this sample may be carry-over from other donors' samples. V gene TRBV27 combines with J gene TRBJ2-1; D gene ambiguous. The CDR3 DNA sequence: TGTGCCACCTCGGACGGGAATGAGCAGTTCTTC. It encodes CATSDGNEQFF.